The sequence of this TCR beta chain was determined in a study of blood T cell repertoires in COVID-19. The CDR3 runs to 19 residues. The ends were cut back, 0 bases at V and 3 bases at J, with 21 bases in the middle. CDR1 is MDHEN, CDR2 SYDVKM, per germline. In the source study's methods: Amplifying reference gene primers gave estimates of nucleated cell counts. The assay was immunoSEQ multiplex PCR, and TCRdb's table has in-frame clones only and misses some. The V and J calls and clone size come from that table; D and trimming were worked out from the DNA. The sample consists of 100,000 or so clones, around 90% of them appearing once.

This chain joins TRBV28 and TRBJ2-1; a possible D gene is TRBD2 (5 bases). This TCR was sampled from a woman between 45 and 65 years old in a cohort sampled during active COVID-19. The sample was peripheral blood. CDR3: CASSLWHERRELDYNEQFF. CDR3 bases: TGTGCCAGCAGTTTATGGCACGAACGACGGGAATTAGACTACAATGAGCAGTTCTTC.